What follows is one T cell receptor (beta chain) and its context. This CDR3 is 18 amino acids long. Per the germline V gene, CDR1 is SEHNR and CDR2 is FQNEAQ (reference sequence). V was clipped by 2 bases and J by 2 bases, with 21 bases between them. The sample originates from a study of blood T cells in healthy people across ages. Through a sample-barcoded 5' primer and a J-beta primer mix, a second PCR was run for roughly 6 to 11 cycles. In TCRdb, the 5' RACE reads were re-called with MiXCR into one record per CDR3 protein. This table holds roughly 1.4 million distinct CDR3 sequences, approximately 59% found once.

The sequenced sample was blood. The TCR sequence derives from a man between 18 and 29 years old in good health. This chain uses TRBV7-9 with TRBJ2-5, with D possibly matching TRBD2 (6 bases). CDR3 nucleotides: TGTGCCAGCAGCTTACCTGAAGACGTCGGGACTCTACAAGAGACCCAGTACTTC. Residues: CASSLPEDVGTLQETQYF.